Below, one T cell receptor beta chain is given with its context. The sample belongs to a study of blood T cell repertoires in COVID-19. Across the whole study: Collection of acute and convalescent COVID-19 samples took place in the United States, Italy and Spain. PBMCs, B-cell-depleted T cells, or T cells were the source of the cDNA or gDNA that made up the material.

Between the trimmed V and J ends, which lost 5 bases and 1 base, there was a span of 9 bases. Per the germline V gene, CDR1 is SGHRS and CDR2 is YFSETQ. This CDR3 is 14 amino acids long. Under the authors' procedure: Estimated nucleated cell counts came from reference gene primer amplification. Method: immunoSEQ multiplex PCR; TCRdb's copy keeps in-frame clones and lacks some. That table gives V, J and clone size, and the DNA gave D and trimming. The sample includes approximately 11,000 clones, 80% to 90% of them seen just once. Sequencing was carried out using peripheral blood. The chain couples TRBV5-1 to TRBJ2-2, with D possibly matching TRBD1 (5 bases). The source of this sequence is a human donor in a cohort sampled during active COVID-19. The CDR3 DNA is TGCGCCAGCAGTGGGCAGGGGAACACCGGGGAGCTGTTTTTT. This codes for CASSGQGNTGELFF.